A selection of T cell receptor beta chains follows, all from one sample in a study of long-term antiretroviral therapy in people with HIV. The assay was immunoSEQ multiplex PCR, and TCRdb's table has in-frame clones only and misses some. The sample yields about 22,000 clones, roughly 84% seen once. The sample consisted of unsorted PBMCs, taken 0.1 years before starting antiretroviral therapy. These receptors all stem from a man younger than 30 with HIV. CDR3s include the opening cysteine and the closing phenylalanine or tryptophan. The D gene is left open where the match is weak. Expanded clones get a size class; other rows say once, few or many, or leave the size out.

V,D,size,J,CDR3,DNA
TRBV1,-,-,TRBJ2-1,CTSSQVVSGRYPPSNEQFF,TGCACCAGCAGCCAAGTGGTTAGCGGGAGGTACCCGCCCTCCAATGAGCAGTTCTTC
TRBV7-8,-,-,TRBJ2-5,CASSLDGGPRETQYF,TGTGCCAGCAGCTTAGACGGCGGCCCGAGAGAGACCCAGTACTTC
TRBV7-2,-,-,TRBJ2-7,CASSFRQFLPEAYEQYF,TGTGCCAGCAGCTTTAGACAGTTCCTTCCAGAGGCCTACGAGCAGTACTTC
TRBV6-6,-,-,TRBJ2-6,CASSARVSGANVLTF,TGTGCCAGCAGTGCGAGGGTCTCTGGGGCCAACGTCCTGACTTTC
TRBV7-3,-,-,TRBJ1-1,CASSLIGGSGTEAFF,TGTGCCAGCAGCTTAATTGGCGGGAGCGGCACTGAAGCTTTCTTT
TRBV10-3,TRBD2,-,TRBJ2-2,CAIAGPGRRTGELFF,TGTGCCATCGCTGGCCCCGGGAGGCGCACCGGGGAGCTGTTTTTT
TRBV9,-,-,TRBJ2-3,CASSILGNTDTQYF,TGTGCCAGCTCCATCTTGGGCAATACAGATACGCAGTATTTT
TRBV11-2,-,-,TRBJ2-7,CASGGYEQYF,TGTGCCAGCGGGGGGTACGAGCAGTACTTC
TRBV18,-,-,TRBJ1-5,CASSPGGSYQPQHF,TGTGCCAGCTCACCAGGGGGTTCGTATCAGCCCCAGCATTTT
TRBV27,TRBD1,-,TRBJ1-1,CASSLTYRGSTEAFF,TGTGCCAGCAGTCTTACCTACAGGGGGAGCACTGAAGCTTTCTTT
TRBV4-2,-,few,TRBJ1-5,CASSQTGREPQHF,TGTGCCAGCAGCCAAACAGGGAGGGAGCCCCAGCATTTT
TRBV6-4,TRBD1,-,TRBJ1-1,CASSDSNRGRVQF,TGTGCCAGCAGTGACTCGAACAGGGGGCGCGTCCAATTT
TRBV7-7,-,-,TRBJ2-2,CASSPSRRYARSPSTGELFF,TGTGCTAGCAGCCCATCTCGCCGGTACGCCCGAAGCCCTTCCACCGGGGAGCTGTTTTTT
TRBV18,TRBD2,-,TRBJ2-7,CASSGTSGGREQYF,TGTGCCAGCTCAGGGACTAGCGGGGGGCGCGAGCAGTACTTC
TRBV7-9,-,-,TRBJ2-1,CASSLREQFF,TGTGCCAGCAGCTTACGTGAGCAGTTCTTC
TRBV27,TRBD1,-,TRBJ1-2,CASSEKGQQPYTF,TGTGCCAGCAGTGAAAAGGGACAGCAACCCTACACCTTC
TRBV6-1,-,-,TRBJ1-4,CASSVHQRINEKLFF,TGTGCCAGCAGTGTTCATCAGCGGATTAATGAAAAACTGTTTTTT
TRBV4-1,-,-,TRBJ2-2,CASSQDPRGGAPDGELFF,TGCGCCAGCAGCCAAGATCCCAGGGGGGGGGCCCCGGACGGGGAGCTGTTTTTT
TRBV19,-,-,TRBJ1-1,CASSLENSEAFF,TGTGCCAGTAGTCTAGAAAATAGTGAAGCTTTCTTT
TRBV6-6,TRBD1,-,TRBJ2-7,CASSYYDRAYEQYF,TGTGCCAGCAGTTACTATGACAGGGCATACGAGCAGTACTTC
TRBV9,TRBD2,-,TRBJ2-6,CASSFSGAGANVLTF,TGTGCCAGCAGCTTTAGCGGGGCTGGGGCCAACGTCCTGACTTTC
TRBV5-4,-,-,TRBJ2-7,CASSPNGPDRVYEQYF,TGTGCCAGCAGCCCTAACGGGCCGGACAGAGTCTACGAGCAGTACTTC
TRBV11-2,-,-,TRBJ2-7,CASSLERNHEQYF,TGTGCCAGCAGCTTAGAACGGAACCACGAGCAGTACTTC
TRBV5-5,-,-,TRBJ2-7,CASSYDSPYEQYF,TGTGCCAGCAGCTACGACAGTCCCTACGAGCAGTACTTC
TRBV4-1,-,-,TRBJ1-5,CASSRGTVGGSQPQHF,TGCGCCAGCAGCCGCGGTACTGTGGGGGGGAGTCAGCCCCAGCATTTT
TRBV4-3,-,once,TRBJ2-4,CASSQDVRAGKNIQYF,TGCGCCAGCAGCCAAGATGTCAGGGCAGGGAAAAACATTCAGTACTTC
TRBV27,-,-,TRBJ2-7,CASSFLGQLSYEQYF,TGTGCCAGCAGTTTCCTGGGACAATTGAGCTACGAGCAGTACTTC
TRBV27,-,-,TRBJ2-3,CASSVSDTQYF,TGTGCCAGCAGTGTTTCTGATACGCAGTATTTT
TRBV2,-,-,TRBJ2-7,CASSEGSRSYEQYF,TGTGCCAGCAGTGAGGGCAGTCGCTCCTACGAGCAGTACTTC
TRBV7-5,-,-,TRBJ2-3,CARSSKPRVWSGTDTQYF,TGTGCCAGAAGCTCAAAGCCTCGGGTGTGGTCCGGGACAGATACGCAGTATTTT
TRBV6-1,TRBD1,-,TRBJ2-5,CASRARDRGETQYF,TGTGCCAGCAGAGCCCGGGACAGGGGAGAGACCCAGTACTTC
TRBV28,TRBD1,-,TRBJ1-5,CASSSHRGRNQPQHF,TGTGCCAGCAGCTCACACAGGGGGCGCAATCAGCCCCAGCATTTT
TRBV5-4,TRBD2,-,TRBJ2-1,CASSWGGLAYNEQFF,TGTGCCAGCAGCTGGGGAGGACTAGCCTACAATGAGCAGTTCTTC
TRBV12-5,TRBD1,-,TRBJ2-1,CASGGGQGGYNEQFF,TGTGCTAGTGGGGGAGGACAGGGGGGCTACAATGAGCAGTTCTTC
TRBV9,-,-,TRBJ1-1,CASSVGGGHGTEAFF,TGTGCCAGCAGCGTAGGCGGAGGGCATGGCACTGAAGCTTTCTTT
TRBV18,TRBD1,-,TRBJ2-2,CASSMTGAYTGELFF,TGTGCCAGCTCAATGACAGGGGCTTACACCGGGGAGCTGTTTTTT
TRBV6-6,-,-,TRBJ1-3,CASSSQGGGNTIYF,TGTGCCAGCAGTTCACAGGGTGGTGGAAACACCATATATTTT
TRBV5-4,-,-,TRBJ2-3,CASSLAGQPTDTQYF,TGTGCCAGCAGCTTGGCCGGTCAGCCGACAGATACGCAGTATTTT
TRBV7-2,-,once,TRBJ1-1,CASSSPVQLAEAFF,TGTGCCAGCAGCTCTCCAGTTCAGCTCGCTGAAGCTTTCTTT
TRBV30,TRBD2,-,TRBJ2-3,CAWTSGRGDTQYF,TGTGCTTGGACTAGCGGGAGGGGCGATACGCAGTATTTT
TRBV4-3,TRBD1,-,TRBJ1-1,CASSQDTGGGEAFF,TGCGCCAGCAGCCAAGATACAGGGGGCGGTGAAGCTTTCTTT
TRBV5-6,-,-,TRBJ1-4,CASSWGGANEKLFF,TGTGCCAGCAGCTGGGGTGGGGCTAATGAAAAACTGTTTTTT
TRBV10-3,-,-,TRBJ1-1,CAISANTEAFF,TGTGCCATCAGTGCTAACACTGAAGCTTTCTTT
TRBV5-1,-,-,TRBJ2-7,CASSQQGAEQYF,TGCGCCAGCAGCCAACAGGGCGCCGAGCAGTACTTC
TRBV19,-,-,TRBJ2-1,CASSVGTSSYNEQFF,TGTGCCAGTAGTGTCGGGACTTCCTCCTACAATGAGCAGTTCTTC
TRBV7-8,-,-,TRBJ1-2,CASSLGGAYGYTF,TGTGCCAGCAGCCTCGGGGGGGCCTATGGCTACACCTTC